The T cell receptor beta chain under discussion was sequenced for a study of blood T cell repertoires in COVID-19. About the study: From the United States, Italy and Spain came samples of acute and convalescent COVID-19.

This clone was observed a single time. Repertoires were generated with immunoSEQ multiplex PCR, while TCRdb's copy carries only in-frame clones and drops some. The sample records roughly 120,000 clones, roughly 85% being singletons. Germline V gene sequence: CDR1 SGHDT, CDR2 YYEEEE. The CDR3 has 12 amino acids. Trimming left V 0 bases short and J 5 bases short, with 5 bases between. This sequence originates from a woman in her sixties with COVID-19, enrolled during active disease. The chain links TRBV5-6 to TRBJ1-2; D is unresolved. Sequencing was done on a sample of peripheral blood. CDR3 in DNA: TGTGCCAGCAGCTTGGGTTATTATGGCTACACCTTC. Translating gives CASSLGYYGYTF.